The 2 T cell receptor beta chains in this list originate from one sample, sequenced in a study of graft-versus-host responses after intestinal transplantation. No antigen is known for these receptors. Clones were read by immunoSEQ multiplex PCR, and TCRdb kept only the in-frame ones, dropping some. Here the sample spans 70,000 to 80,000 clones, 80% to 95% being singletons. Sequences were derived from unstimulated CD8+ T cells sorted from spleen or lymph node cells, sampled before intestinal transplant. The receptors come from a human donor who received an intestinal transplant.

The CDR3 coding sequence is TGCAGCGTTCGGGGGACCTACGAGCAGTACTTC. Residues: CSVRGTYEQYF. The chain recombines TRBV29-1 with TRBJ2-7; possibly TRBD2 for D (6 bases). This CDR3 is built from 11 residues. CDR1 and CDR2 (germline): SQVTM, ANQGSEA. Trimming took off 5 bases at V and 2 bases at J, with 7 bases between the two ends.

The J gene is TRBJ1-1, the V gene TRBV19; a weak D match, TRBD1 (5 bases). The CDR3 loop spans 15 amino acids. The V end was cut by 3 bases, the J end by 0 bases, with 11 bases between. The germline gives CDR1 LNHDA, CDR2 SQIVND (reference sequence). In DNA, the CDR3 is TGTGCCAGTAGTATCAAAGGGGTTATGAACACTGAAGCTTTCTTT. Translating gives CASSIKGVMNTEAFF.